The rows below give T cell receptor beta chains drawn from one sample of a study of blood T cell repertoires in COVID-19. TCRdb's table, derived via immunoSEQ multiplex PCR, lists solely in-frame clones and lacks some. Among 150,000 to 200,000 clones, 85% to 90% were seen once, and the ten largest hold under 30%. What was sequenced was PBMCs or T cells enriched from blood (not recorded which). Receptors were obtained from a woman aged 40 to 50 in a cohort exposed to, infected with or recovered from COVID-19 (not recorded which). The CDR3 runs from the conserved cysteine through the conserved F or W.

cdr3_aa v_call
CASSPGGQGVETQYF TRBV5-4
CASSRGAGTDPIQQYF TRBV5-1
CASSPTGVKFITEAFF TRBV7-2
CASTWGGPSTDTQYF TRBV2
CASSQHSPGDRTKSTDTQYF TRBV3-1/TRBV3-2
CASREAGSPLHF TRBV5-1
CASSQDPGGTSGSYNEQFF TRBV4-2
CASSQTGQTNTEAFF TRBV4-3
CASHVLAGHGETGELFF TRBV2
CASRLRDRLNSPLHF TRBV28
CSVLDRASYEQYF TRBV29-1
CASSARGGPNSPLHF TRBV19
CASSSRRELDEQYF TRBV6-2/TRBV6-3
CSVEIFKLNEQFF TRBV29-1
CASSDYNQPQHF TRBV2